The 26 T cell receptor beta chains below come from one sample, sequenced in a study of T cell responses to AZD1222 COVID-19 vaccine. Generated by immunoSEQ multiplex PCR, the TCRdb table keeps only in-frame clones and is missing some. The table records roughly 140,000 clones, 90% to 95% of them present only once. The sequenced sample was peripheral blood, obtained 28 days after the second AZD1222 dose. Receptors originate from an adult who received the AZD1222 COVID-19 vaccine.

The gene calls are TRBV11-2 and TRBJ1-3; 9 bases agree with TRBD1. The germline CDR1 and CDR2 sequences are SGHAT and FQNNGV. J was trimmed by 4 bases and V by 5 bases; bases with no gene match: 12. This CDR3 comprises 17 residues. This CDR3 reads CASSPQPSGTGGNTIYF. Here the CDR3 DNA reads TGTGCCAGCAGCCCCCAACCCTCCGGGACAGGGGGAAACACCATATATTTT.

The chain employs TRBV7-2 and TRBJ1-5; a weak D match, TRBD1 (6 bases). The V end lost 1 base, the J end lost 5 bases, and 9 bases lay between the germline ends. Germline V gene sequence: CDR1 SGHTA, CDR2 FQGNSA. The length of the CDR3 is 14 residues. CDR3 nucleotides: TGTGCCAGCAGCTTAGGGCAGGGGTATCAGCCCCAGCATTTT. This encodes CASSLGQGYQPQHF.

This clone was observed a handful of times. V gene TRBV3-1 (or the pseudogene TRBV3-2) combines with J gene TRBJ2-7; D remains ambiguous. The CDR3 has 15 residues. The germline CDR1 and CDR2 sequences are LGHDT and YNNKEL (reference sequence). V lost 6 bases, J lost 5 bases, and 20 bases lay in between. CDR3 protein: CASSHTFTGRHEQYF. Here the CDR3 DNA reads TGTGCCAGCAGTCACACATTTACGGGCAGGCACGAGCAGTACTTC.

This sequence joins TRBV13 and TRBJ2-3; D gene unclear. CDR3 size: 13 residues. The ends were cut back, 1 base at V and 2 bases at J, with 4 bases in the middle. Germline CDR1 is PRHDT and CDR2 is FYEKMQ (reference sequence). CDR3 region: CASSLAVTDTQYF. As DNA, the CDR3 is TGTGCCAGCAGCTTAGCAGTCACAGATACGCAGTATTTT.

The rearrangement joins TRBV7-8 to TRBJ1-1; D gene unclear. V was pared by 7 bases and J by 1 base, with 10 bases between. In germline, CDR1 is SGHVS, CDR2 FQNEAQ. The CDR3 has 13 amino acids. The CDR3 nucleotides read TGTGCCAGCACTTCTACAGAGAACACTGAAGCTTTCTTT. Translation gives CASTSTENTEAFF. The full variable domain, completed using reference TRBV7-8 and TRBJ1-1, is GAGVSQSPRYKVAKRGQDVALRCDPISGHVSLFWYQQALGQGPEFLTYFQNEAQLDKSGLPSDRFFAERPEGSVSTLKIQRTQQEDSAVYLCASTSTENTEAFFGQGTRLTVV.

V and J are TRBV4-1 and TRBJ1-5; D gene ambiguous. Trimming removed 1 base at V and 2 bases at J, with 9 bases between. This CDR3 contains 15 residues. CDR1 and CDR2 from the germline V gene are MGHRA and YSYEKL. CDR3 amino acids: CASSQASTGNQPQHF. CDR3 bases: TGCGCCAGCAGCCAAGCGTCAACCGGCAATCAGCCCCAGCATTTT.

This clone was seen once. The chain joins TRBV29-1 to TRBJ2-7; TRBD2 is a possible D gene (6 bases). V was pared by 0 bases and J by 9 bases, with 15 bases between. CDR3 length equals 13 residues. Germline CDR1 SQVTM, CDR2 ANQGSEA. The CDR3 coding sequence is TGCAGCGTTGAAGACGTCTGGGGGGAGATGCAGTACTTC. This gives the protein CSVEDVWGEMQYF.

V and J are TRBV7-8 and TRBJ2-5; weak D call: TRBD2 (5 bases). V gave up 5 bases and J gave up 3 bases, with 13 bases separating them. The CDR3 runs to 14 residues. Germline values: CDR1 SGHVS, CDR2 FQNEAQ. CDR3: CASSTTTREETQYF. The DNA for the CDR3 is TGTGCCAGCAGCACAACAACTAGGGAAGAGACCCAGTACTTC. The full variable domain, in which reference TRBV7-8 and TRBJ2-5 provide the parts outside the CDR3, is GAGVSQSPRYKVAKRGQDVALRCDPISGHVSLFWYQQALGQGPEFLTYFQNEAQLDKSGLPSDRFFAERPEGSVSTLKIQRTQQEDSAVYLCASSTTTREETQYFGPGTRLLVL.

Points on this clone: A read error may produce the germline difference seen at one junction end. The chain employs TRBV9 and TRBJ2-1, with 10 nucleotides matching TRBD2. The CDR3 totals 13 residues. Germline values: CDR1 SGDLS, CDR2 YYNGEE. As DNA, the CDR3 is TGTGCCAGCAGCGTAGCCCTAGCGGGAGAGCGGTTCTTC. This translates into CASSVALAGERFF.

The chain combines TRBV2 with TRBJ2-3, with 8 bases aligning to TRBD1. The germline V gene has CDR1 SNHLY and CDR2 FYNNEI. This CDR3 spans 12 amino acids. V shed 6 bases, J shed 9 bases, and the junction held 5 bases outside the gene matches. The CDR3 sequence is CASSQGAGTQYF. The DNA for the CDR3 is TGTGCCAGCAGCCAGGGGGCAGGCACGCAGTATTTT.

The chain recombines TRBV11-3 with TRBJ2-3; D is perhaps TRBD2 (5 bases). This CDR3 region has 16 residues. Germline CDR1 is SGHNT and CDR2 is YENEEA. Trimming took 5 bases from V and 4 from J, leaving 19 bases between them. Here the CDR3 DNA reads TGTGCCAGCAGCCCAAACCTGGGCATGGGAGCAGATACGCAGTATTTT. The encoded protein is CASSPNLGMGADTQYF.

The chain combines TRBV6-5 with TRBJ1-4; no reliable D call. The CDR3 is 13 amino acids. Germline values: CDR1 MNHEY, CDR2 SVGAGI. Trimming cost V 6 bases and J 11 bases, with 16 bases left between them. As DNA, the CDR3 is TGTGCCAGCAGGACACGAAACCAAGAGAAACTGTTTTTT. Its protein is CASRTRNQEKLFF.

J is TRBJ2-7 and V is TRBV7-2, with 7 positions matching TRBD2. V gave up 0 bases and J gave up 2 bases; unmatched junction bases: 4. The CDR3 consists of 15 residues. Germline CDR1 SGHTA, CDR2 FQGNSA. CDR3 coding DNA: TGTGCCAGCAGCTTAGCTTTGGGAGGGCCCTACGAGCAGTACTTC. Protein sequence: CASSLALGGPYEQYF.

The chain has TRBV15 and TRBJ1-6; no firm D call. The CDR3 consists of 18 residues. V was clipped by 3 bases and J by 0 bases, with 15 bases between them. Per the germline V gene, CDR1 is LNHNV and CDR2 is YYDKDF (reference sequence). The CDR3 spells CATSSHDPTSSYNSPLHF. As DNA, the CDR3 is TGTGCCACCAGCAGCCACGACCCTACGAGCTCCTATAATTCACCCCTCCACTTT.

This clone was observed a handful of times. V usage is TRBV5-1 and J usage is TRBJ1-2; D is uncertain. Looked up from germline, CDR1 is SGHRS and CDR2 is YFSETQ. Trimming pared 0 bases from V and 4 bases from J, leaving 4 bases between. This CDR3 contains 12 residues. The CDR3 sequence: CASSLDGYGYTF. DNA of the CDR3: TGCGCCAGCAGCTTGGATGGCTATGGCTACACCTTC.

This sequence joins TRBV7-9 and TRBJ2-4; D uncertain. CDR3 length equals 15 residues. Per germline, CDR1 SEHNR and CDR2 FQNEAQ (reference sequence). V dropped 5 bases and J dropped 0 bases, with 11 bases sitting between them. The CDR3 reads CASSPTTAAKNIQYF. The CDR3 bases are TGTGCCAGCAGCCCCACAACTGCAGCCAAAAACATTCAGTACTTC.

CDR3 bases: TGTGCCAGCCACAGACAGGGGATCACTGAAGCTTTCTTT. It is translated as CASHRQGITEAFF. The chain has TRBV19 and TRBJ1-1; 8 positions agree with TRBD1. The CDR3 consists of 13 residues. The germline CDR1 and CDR2 sequences are LNHDA and SQIVND (reference sequence). V lost 9 bases, J lost 4 bases, and 7 bases stayed unmatched.

The chain carries TRBV19 and TRBJ1-2; 10 bases agree with TRBD1. Germline CDR1 LNHDA, CDR2 SQIVND (reference sequence). Trimming at V came to 2 bases and at J to 7 bases, leaving 4 bases not matched to a gene. The CDR3 totals 14 residues. CDR3 DNA sequence: TGTGCCAGTAGTATACGGACAGGGGGAAGTGGCTACACCTTC. Its protein product is CASSIRTGGSGYTF.

The chain carries TRBV5-3 and TRBJ2-7; tentative D call: TRBD1 (5 bases). TRBV5-3 is an open reading frame, and its role is uncertain. Between the trimmed V and J ends, which lost 2 bases and 3 bases, there was a span of 21 bases. There are 17 residues in the CDR3. In nucleotides, the CDR3 is TGTGCCAGAAGCTTCGGCTCTTTGGGGCGCCCCCTCTACGAGCAGTACTTC. Encoded protein: CARSFGSLGRPLYEQYF.

In its sample, this clone was seen once. CDR3 sequence (DNA): TGTGCCAGCAGCCCTACAAGTGGTAGAACTGGAAACACCATATATTTT. This translates into CASSPTSGRTGNTIYF. The gene calls are TRBV3-1 (or the pseudogene TRBV3-2) and TRBJ1-3, with D uncertain. The germline CDR1 and CDR2 sequences are LGHDT and YNNKEL (reference sequence). This CDR3 has 16 residues. V was clipped by 4 bases and J by 2 bases, with 15 bases between them.

The chain carries TRBV27 and TRBJ2-5; TRBD1 matches 10 bases. The CDR3 loop spans 15 amino acids. Germline V lookup: CDR1 MNHEY, CDR2 SMNVEV (reference sequence). Trimming took 3 bases from V and 5 from J; bases not matched to a gene: 6. The CDR3 loop is CASSLTGGFGETQYF. CDR3 DNA: TGTGCCAGCAGTTTGACAGGGGGCTTCGGGGAGACCCAGTACTTC.

This chain's CDR3 is CASSPRSGFF. The CDR3 DNA reads TGTGCCAGCAGCCCTCGATCAGGGTTCTTC. V gene TRBV9 combines with J gene TRBJ2-1; D call uncertain. V was clipped by 4 bases and J by 15 bases, with 11 bases between them. This CDR3 is built from 10 residues. Per the germline V gene, CDR1 is SGDLS and CDR2 is YYNGEE.

The chain joins TRBV5-6 to TRBJ2-3, with 7 nucleotides matching TRBD2. The V and J ends lost 0 bases and 3 bases, in that order; junction bases with no gene match: 7. Germline V gives CDR1 SGHDT, CDR2 YYEEEE. This CDR3 spans 16 amino acids. Here the CDR3 reads CASSLVRAGRTDTQYF. CDR3 sequence (DNA): TGTGCCAGCAGCTTGGTTAGAGCGGGACGTACAGATACGCAGTATTTT.

This chain links TRBV19 with TRBJ1-1; no firm D call. Germline CDR1 and CDR2: LNHDA and SQIVND (reference sequence). CDR3 length equals 13 residues. Trimming left V 6 bases short and J 5 bases short, with 13 bases between. The CDR3 loop is CASSPLIGTEAFF. For the CDR3, the DNA is TGTGCCAGTAGCCCACTGATAGGAACTGAAGCTTTCTTT.

This chain joins TRBV19 and TRBJ1-2; D remains unclear. CDR1 and CDR2 from the germline V gene are LNHDA and SQIVND (reference sequence). The CDR3 consists of 15 residues. The V end lost 2 bases, the J end lost 4 bases, and 14 bases lay between the germline ends. The DNA for the CDR3 is TGTGCCAGTAGTATAAGTTTGGGGAATAGCTATGGCTACACCTTC. Amino acids: CASSISLGNSYGYTF.

The chain carries TRBV19 and TRBJ1-2; D gene unclear. This CDR3 has 12 residues. V lost 2 bases and J lost 8, with 9 bases in between. Per the germline V gene, CDR1 is LNHDA and CDR2 is SQIVND (reference sequence). Here the CDR3 reads CASSIKDFGYTF. CDR3 DNA: TGTGCCAGTAGTATAAAGGACTTCGGCTACACCTTC.